Listed below are T cell receptor beta chains from one sample, sequenced in a study of T-cell memory formation after mild COVID-19. TCRdb redid the calling of the 5' RACE reads with MiXCR, one entry per CDR3 protein. The sample records around 180,000 distinct CDR3 sequences, about 18% being singletons. Sequenced sample: PBMCs or a T cell subset sorted from them (not recorded which). These receptors were collected from a man between 18 and 35 years old who had mild COVID-19 (a few samples of this study predate the infection). Cell type and time point are not known. Each CDR3 is given with its conserved first and last residue. Each record gives: J gene, clone size, D gene, V gene, CDR3 protein, CDR3 DNA. A D gene is named only where the DNA matches it firmly. Clone size, where shown, is once, few, many, or a class for clones that have expanded.

J: TRBJ1-6; size: -; D: -; V: TRBV5-1; CDR3: CASSSLSQQSPLHF; DNA: TGCGCCAGCAGCTCCCTCTCCCAGCAATCACCCCTCCACTTT
J: TRBJ2-5; size: once; D: TRBD2; V: TRBV6-1; CDR3: CASSEAWEGKTQYF; DNA: TGTGCCAGCAGTGAAGCGTGGGAGGGGAAGACCCAGTACTTC
J: TRBJ1-4; size: -; D: -; V: TRBV24-1; CDR3: CATADNEKLFF; DNA: TGTGCCACGGCTGATAATGAAAAACTGTTTTTT
J: TRBJ1-2; size: -; D: TRBD1; V: TRBV28; CDR3: CASSAQGADYGYTF; DNA: TGTGCCAGCAGTGCCCAGGGGGCGGACTATGGCTACACCTTC
J: TRBJ1-6; size: few; D: -; V: TRBV5-1; CDR3: CASSLEINSPLHF; DNA: TGCGCCAGCAGCTTGGAGATAAATTCACCCCTCCACTTT
J: TRBJ1-1; size: -; D: -; V: TRBV9; CDR3: CASSATGKLNTEAFF; DNA: TGTGCCAGCAGCGCAACAGGGAAACTGAACACTGAAGCTTTCTTT
J: TRBJ1-4; size: -; D: TRBD1; V: TRBV11-2; CDR3: CASSIRIADRANEKLFF; DNA: TGTGCCAGCAGCATAAGAATCGCGGACAGGGCTAATGAAAAACTGTTTTTT
J: TRBJ2-2; size: few; D: TRBD1; V: TRBV7-2; CDR3: CASSSDRGLAGELFF; DNA: TGTGCCAGCAGCTCGGACAGGGGGCTCGCCGGGGAGCTGTTTTTT
J: TRBJ1-1; size: -; D: -; V: TRBV3-1; CDR3: CASSQDGWITEAFF; DNA: TGTGCCAGCAGCCAAGATGGGTGGATCACTGAAGCTTTCTTT
J: TRBJ2-2; size: -; D: -; V: TRBV5-5; CDR3: CASSLGTVDTGELFF; DNA: TGTGCCAGCAGCTTGGGGACCGTAGACACCGGGGAGCTGTTTTTT
J: TRBJ2-3; size: few; D: TRBD2; V: TRBV20-1; CDR3: CSARTLAGGTDTQYF; DNA: TGCAGTGCTAGAACGCTAGCGGGGGGGACAGATACGCAGTATTTT
J: TRBJ2-5; size: few; D: -; V: TRBV29-1; CDR3: CSAQQGGAETQYF; DNA: TGCAGCGCCCAGCAGGGGGGCGCAGAGACCCAGTACTTC
J: TRBJ2-5; size: -; D: TRBD2; V: TRBV5-1; CDR3: CASCPREMAETQYF; DNA: TGCGCCAGCTGTCCGCGGGAGATGGCAGAGACCCAGTACTTC
J: TRBJ2-5; size: -; D: -; V: TRBV20-1; CDR3: CSASGGLARETQYF; DNA: TGCAGTGCTAGCGGAGGGCTAGCCCGAGAGACCCAGTACTTC
J: TRBJ2-7; size: few; D: TRBD1; V: TRBV5-1; CDR3: CASSLAGQVNEQYF; DNA: TGCGCCAGCAGCTTGGCCGGACAGGTGAACGAGCAGTACTTC
J: TRBJ2-5; size: -; D: -; V: TRBV7-2; CDR3: CASSFGTGLAGAQYF; DNA: TGTGCCAGCAGCTTCGGCACCGGGCTAGCCGGAGCCCAGTACTTC
J: TRBJ2-3; size: -; D: -; V: TRBV5-1; CDR3: CASSLGGVHTDTQYF; DNA: TGCGCCAGCAGCTTGGGAGGGGTTCACACAGATACGCAGTATTTT
J: TRBJ2-5; size: -; D: -; V: TRBV5-6; CDR3: CASSHYIDEKNQETQYF; DNA: TGTGCCAGCAGTCACTATATAGATGAGAAAAACCAAGAGACCCAGTACTTC
J: TRBJ1-1; size: many; D: -; V: TRBV12-3/TRBV12-4; CDR3: CASRRNAAGPEAFF; DNA: TGTGCCAGCAGACGAAACGCCGCTGGCCCTGAAGCTTTCTTT
J: TRBJ2-1; size: few; D: TRBD2; V: TRBV12-3/TRBV12-4; CDR3: CASLSGDSSYNEQFF; DNA: TGTGCCAGTCTAAGCGGGGATAGCTCCTACAATGAGCAGTTCTTC
J: TRBJ2-1; size: -; D: TRBD2; V: TRBV6-2/TRBV6-3; CDR3: CASSYPSSGQRGGNEQFF; DNA: TGTGCCAGCAGTTACCCGTCCTCCGGGCAGCGGGGGGGCAATGAGCAGTTCTTC
J: TRBJ2-1; size: -; D: TRBD2; V: TRBV20-1; CDR3: CSAGSSGSSYNEQFF; DNA: TGCAGTGCCGGAAGTAGCGGGAGCTCCTACAATGAGCAGTTCTTC
J: TRBJ2-1; size: -; D: -; V: TRBV5-1; CDR3: CASSLASPLYNEQFF; DNA: TGCGCCAGCAGCTTGGCATCCCCCCTTTACAATGAGCAGTTCTTC
J: TRBJ1-4; size: -; D: TRBD1; V: TRBV27; CDR3: CASSFDGTGRGKLFF; DNA: TGTGCCAGCAGTTTCGACGGGACAGGGCGAGGAAAACTGTTTTTT
J: TRBJ2-5; size: few; D: -; V: TRBV6-5; CDR3: CASSSYWNVGGQTQYF; DNA: TGTGCCAGCAGCTCCTACTGGAACGTGGGGGGACAGACCCAGTACTTC
J: TRBJ2-3; size: once; D: -; V: TRBV9; CDR3: CASSVEALGTQYF; DNA: TGTGCCAGCAGCGTAGAGGCGCTAGGTACGCAGTATTTT
J: TRBJ2-3; size: few; D: -; V: TRBV20-1; CDR3: CSASPPVGQRGGDTQYF; DNA: TGCAGTGCCTCTCCCCCAGTGGGGCAACGCGGAGGAGATACGCAGTATTTT
J: TRBJ1-4; size: -; D: -; V: TRBV4-2; CDR3: CASSQARTTGLNEKLFF; DNA: TGTGCCAGCAGCCAAGCTCGGACGACAGGCCTTAATGAAAAACTGTTTTTT
J: TRBJ1-2; size: -; D: -; V: TRBV20-1; CDR3: CSALPGYGYTF; DNA: TGCAGTGCCCTCCCCGGCTATGGCTACACCTTC
J: TRBJ2-5; size: few; D: -; V: TRBV28; CDR3: CASRAAATQYF; DNA: TGTGCCAGCAGAGCCGCGGCGACCCAGTACTTC
J: TRBJ2-3; size: -; D: -; V: TRBV13; CDR3: CASSSDSTDTQYF; DNA: TGTGCCAGCAGCTCGGACAGCACAGATACGCAGTATTTT
J: TRBJ2-3; size: -; D: -; V: TRBV7-2; CDR3: CASSLYSNTQYF; DNA: TGTGCCAGCAGCTTATACAGCAATACGCAGTATTTT
J: TRBJ2-7; size: few; D: -; V: TRBV5-1; CDR3: CASSLRQSYEQYF; DNA: TGCGCCAGCAGTTTACGGCAATCCTACGAGCAGTACTTC
J: TRBJ1-2; size: -; D: -; V: TRBV9; CDR3: CASSPRELYGYTF; DNA: TGTGCCAGCAGCCCCAGGGAACTCTATGGCTACACCTTC
J: TRBJ1-2; size: -; D: TRBD1; V: TRBV6-5; CDR3: CASSRDRGGYGYTF; DNA: TGTGCCAGCAGCCGGGACAGGGGAGGATATGGCTACACCTTC
J: TRBJ2-3; size: few; D: -; V: TRBV7-9; CDR3: CASSPLKGPDTQYF; DNA: TGTGCCAGCAGCCCCCTTAAGGGCCCAGATACGCAGTATTTT
J: TRBJ2-3; size: many; D: -; V: TRBV12-3/TRBV12-4; CDR3: CASSFRVPDTQYF; DNA: TGTGCCAGCAGTTTTAGGGTTCCAGATACGCAGTATTTT
J: TRBJ2-1; size: -; D: TRBD2; V: TRBV7-7; CDR3: CASSPRGGSYNEQFF; DNA: TGTGCCAGCAGCCCGCGGGGGGGCTCCTACAATGAGCAGTTCTTC
J: TRBJ2-5; size: few; D: -; V: TRBV7-8; CDR3: CASSLEYQETQYF; DNA: TGTGCCAGCAGCTTAGAGTACCAAGAGACCCAGTACTTC
J: TRBJ2-1; size: -; D: TRBD2; V: TRBV7-3; CDR3: CASSPLGGDANEQFF; DNA: TGTGCCAGCAGCCCCCTCGGGGGGGACGCCAATGAGCAGTTCTTC
J: TRBJ1-5; size: few; D: -; V: TRBV7-2; CDR3: CASSLDPGGARQPQHF; DNA: TGTGCCAGCAGCTTAGACCCCGGGGGGGCGCGGCAGCCCCAGCATTTT
J: TRBJ2-7; size: few; D: TRBD1; V: TRBV20-1; CDR3: CSARELGDRGIYEQYF; DNA: TGCAGTGCTAGAGAACTAGGGGACAGGGGGATCTACGAGCAGTACTTC
J: TRBJ2-5; size: few; D: -; V: TRBV11-2; CDR3: CASSLGRGPETQYF; DNA: TGTGCCAGCAGCTTAGGTCGGGGCCCAGAGACCCAGTACTTC
J: TRBJ2-3; size: once; D: -; V: TRBV4-2; CDR3: CASSRQWDTQYF; DNA: TGTGCCAGCAGCCGGCAGTGGGATACGCAGTATTTT
J: TRBJ2-7; size: few; D: TRBD2; V: TRBV7-9; CDR3: CASSRVAGGRSYEQYF; DNA: TGTGCCAGCAGCAGGGTAGCGGGGGGCCGTTCCTACGAGCAGTACTTC
J: TRBJ2-7; size: -; D: TRBD1; V: TRBV25-1; CDR3: CASTGVGQGREQYF; DNA: TGTGCCAGCACTGGGGTAGGACAGGGACGAGAGCAGTACTTC
J: TRBJ1-1; size: few; D: TRBD1; V: TRBV2; CDR3: CASGTGMNTEAFF; DNA: TGTGCCAGCGGGACAGGAATGAACACTGAAGCTTTCTTT
J: TRBJ1-5; size: many; D: TRBD1; V: TRBV5-1; CDR3: CASSLAGTVNQPQHF; DNA: TGCGCCAGCAGCTTGGCCGGGACAGTCAATCAGCCCCAGCATTTT
J: TRBJ2-2; size: few; D: TRBD1; V: TRBV12-3/TRBV12-4; CDR3: CASSPLVTGGSTGELFF; DNA: TGTGCCAGCAGTCCCTTGGTGACAGGGGGCTCCACCGGGGAGCTGTTTTTT
J: TRBJ2-2; size: -; D: TRBD1; V: TRBV6-5; CDR3: CASSVDRGHGELFF; DNA: TGTGCCAGCAGTGTCGACAGGGGTCACGGGGAGCTGTTTTTT
J: TRBJ2-2; size: -; D: -; V: TRBV5-1; CDR3: CASTSQGGTGELFF; DNA: TGCGCCAGCACCTCTCAGGGCGGGACCGGGGAGCTGTTTTTT